The rows below give T cell receptor beta chains drawn from one sample of a study of OX40 agonist ivuxolimab in advanced cancers. Assay: immunoSEQ multiplex PCR; the TCRdb copy retains only in-frame clones and omits some. Of more than 45,000 clones detected, nearly 90% appear once; the ten largest clones hold roughly 1.5%. The sample consisted of CD4+ or CD8+ T cells sorted from blood, taken in a trial of the OX40 agonist ivuxolimab. The source is an adult with an advanced solid tumor such as melanoma, head and neck, liver or kidney cancer. CDR3s include the opening cysteine and the closing phenylalanine or tryptophan. Fields, in order: D gene, J gene, V gene, clone size, CDR3 protein, CDR3 DNA. A D gene is named only where the DNA matches it firmly. Not all rows give a size; the values are once, few, many and, for expanded clones, a class.

>NA|TRBJ2-1|TRBV29-1|NA
CSVDLLGSYNEQFF
TGCAGCGTTGACCTACTAGGGTCCTACAATGAGCAGTTCTTC
>NA|TRBJ2-5|TRBV6-5|NA
CASSYFRGGGQETQYF
TGTGCCAGCAGTTACTTCAGGGGTGGGGGACAAGAGACCCAGTACTTC
>NA|TRBJ1-2|TRBV6-5|NA
CASSLKTDLYGYTF
TGTGCCAGCAGTCTTAAGACAGATTTATATGGCTACACCTTC
>NA|TRBJ2-3|TRBV27|NA
CASSFRTVTDTQYF
TGTGCCAGCAGTTTTCGTACAGTCACAGATACGCAGTATTTT
>TRBD1|TRBJ2-7|TRBV6-6|once
CASRQTGGQSSYEQYF
TGTGCCAGCAGACAGACAGGGGGCCAGAGCTCCTACGAGCAGTACTTC
>TRBD1|TRBJ1-4|TRBV5-5|once
CASSLEGTGNGEKLFF
TGTGCCAGCAGCTTGGAAGGGACAGGGAATGGTGAAAAACTGTTTTTT
>NA|TRBJ2-7|TRBV28|NA
CASSFPRGVVYEQYF
TGTGCCAGCAGCTTCCCCCGTGGCGTCGTCTACGAGCAGTACTTC
>NA|TRBJ2-1|TRBV5-1|NA
CASSSNRDLHGNEQFF
TGCGCCAGCAGCTCGAACCGGGACCTCCACGGCAATGAGCAGTTCTTC
>TRBD1|TRBJ1-5|TRBV5-4|NA
CASSLDRGQPQHF
TGTGCCAGCAGCTTGGACAGGGGTCAGCCCCAGCATTTT
>NA|TRBJ2-7|TRBV4-1|NA
CASSKTGVGGEQYF
TGCGCCAGCAGCAAGACGGGGGTGGGGGGCGAGCAGTACTTC
>TRBD1|TRBJ1-4|TRBV29-1|NA
CSVADRATNEKLFF
TGCAGCGTAGCCGACAGGGCAACTAATGAAAAACTGTTTTTT
>NA|TRBJ1-6|TRBV2|NA
CASRLTGGGNSPLHF
TGTGCCAGCAGGCTGACAGGAGGAGGTAATTCACCCCTCCACTTT
>NA|TRBJ1-2|TRBV7-2|NA
CASSLRTPAGLFYGYTF
TGTGCCAGCAGCTTAAGAACCCCAGCGGGGCTCTTTTATGGCTACACCTTC
>TRBD1|TRBJ1-5|TRBV19|NA
CASDPGQVKQPQHF
TGTGCCAGTGACCCCGGACAGGTAAAACAGCCCCAGCATTTT
>NA|TRBJ2-1|TRBV6-5|once
CASSPGTSLSEQFF
TGTGCCAGCAGTCCCGGGACTTCGTTAAGTGAGCAGTTCTTC
>TRBD1|TRBJ2-2|TRBV25-1|NA
CASSEPRQGATGELFF
TGTGCCAGCAGTGAACCCCGACAGGGGGCAACCGGGGAGCTGTTTTTT
>TRBD1|TRBJ2-7|TRBV29-1|NA
CSVDSGQGYEQYF
TGCAGCGTTGATTCTGGACAGGGCTACGAGCAGTACTTC
>TRBD1|TRBJ1-2|TRBV6-1|NA
CASSEGTGGRYGYTF
TGTGCCAGCAGTGAAGGGACAGGGGGAAGGTATGGCTACACCTTC
>TRBD1|TRBJ1-4|TRBV19|NA
CATQGGATNEKLFF
TGTGCCACCCAAGGGGGCGCGACTAATGAAAAACTGTTTTTT
>NA|TRBJ1-1|TRBV5-1|NA
CASSYRRLNTEAFF
TGCGCCAGCAGCTACCGAAGGTTGAACACTGAAGCTTTCTTT
>NA|TRBJ2-2|TRBV4-1|NA
CASSQGWPLMVSTNTGELFF
TGCGCCAGCAGCCAAGGATGGCCGCTCATGGTCAGTACAAACACCGGGGAGCTGTTTTTT
>TRBD1|TRBJ1-4|TRBV5-6|NA
CASSFRGTGNEKLFF
TGTGCCAGCAGCTTTAGGGGGACAGGGAATGAAAAACTGTTTTTT
>NA|TRBJ2-5|TRBV11-1|NA
CASSLGGLQRETQYF
TGTGCCAGCAGCTTGGGGGGCCTTCAGCGAGAGACCCAGTACTTC
>TRBD1|TRBJ2-2|TRBV7-3|NA
CASSLLPGTGNTGELFF
TGTGCCAGCAGCCTCCTACCGGGGACAGGCAACACCGGGGAGCTGTTTTTT
>TRBD1|TRBJ1-2|TRBV5-5|NA
CASNPGGTASYGYTF
TGTGCCAGCAACCCCGGCGGGACAGCCTCCTATGGCTACACCTTC
>NA|TRBJ2-2|TRBV19|NA
CASRTGTLNTGELFF
TGTGCCAGTAGGACCGGGACTCTGAACACCGGGGAGCTGTTTTTT
>NA|TRBJ2-5|TRBV28|NA
CASSSGLPPETQYF
TGTGCCAGCAGTTCGGGACTCCCGCCCGAGACCCAGTACTTC
>TRBD1|TRBJ1-4|TRBV7-9|once
CASSRPGGNEKLFF
TGTGCCAGCAGCCGTCCAGGGGGAAATGAAAAACTGTTTTTT
>NA|TRBJ1-5|TRBV6-5|NA
CASTRKPGSNQPQHF
TGTGCCAGCACGAGGAAACCGGGGAGCAATCAGCCCCAGCATTTT
>NA|TRBJ1-6|TRBV2|NA
CATGRGSSYNSPLHF
TGTGCCACGGGTCGGGGGAGCTCCTATAATTCACCCCTCCACTTT
>TRBD1|TRBJ1-1|TRBV30|NA
CAWNEDSRGYLQAFF
TGTGCCTGGAACGAAGACAGCAGGGGGTACCTGCAAGCTTTCTTT
>NA|TRBJ2-7|TRBV18|NA
CASSPGPLYEQYF
TGTGCCAGCTCACCTGGCCCCCTCTACGAGCAGTACTTC
>NA|TRBJ1-2|TRBV7-3|NA
CASSDLYGANYGYTF
TGTGCCAGCAGCGACCTATACGGAGCTAACTATGGCTACACCTTC
>NA|TRBJ1-1|TRBV7-9|NA
CASSRGTSNTEAFF
TGTGCCAGCAGCCGGGGGACTTCGAACACTGAAGCTTTCTTT
>TRBD1|TRBJ1-4|TRBV29-1|NA
CSVKLQGQVNEKLFF
TGCAGCGTCAAACTCCAAGGACAGGTCAATGAAAAACTGTTTTTT
>NA|TRBJ2-3|TRBV9|NA
CASSYSGGSTPDTQYF
TGTGCCAGCAGCTACTCGGGCGGTTCCACCCCGGATACGCAGTATTTT
>NA|TRBJ2-7|TRBV6-1|NA
CASSGLSVTTYREQYF
TGTGCCAGCAGTGGACTGTCGGTAACCACCTACCGGGAGCAGTACTTC
>TRBD1|TRBJ1-1|TRBV11-2|NA
CASSPRTGGNTEAFF
TGTGCCAGCAGCCCCAGGACAGGGGGCAACACTGAAGCTTTCTTT
>TRBD1|TRBJ2-7|TRBV6-5|NA
CASSLRPTGSSYEQYF
TGTGCCAGCAGTTTACGGCCGACAGGGAGCTCCTACGAGCAGTACTTC